The 9 T cell receptor beta chains in this list originate from one sample, sequenced in a study of blood T cell repertoires in COVID-19 (dated by TCRdb to 2019 to 2021). The method behind the library was the immunoSEQ multiplex PCR assay. As stored in TCRdb, this immuneACCESS dataset retains in-frame rearrangements with V and J assigned. A fraction of the clones does not appear; measured against another copy, unresolved V genes explain less than half of the discrepancy, and the remainder lacks a known reason. Within this sample are just under 75,000 clones, with 80% to 85% of them counted one time only. Over 2% of the sample belongs to the ten largest clones. The sequenced sample consisted of peripheral blood. The source of these receptors is a man at least 80 years old with active or convalescent COVID-19.

This chain links TRBV9 with TRBJ2-3; 8 positions agree with TRBD2. The V segment lost 0 bases and the J segment 4 bases; nucleotides outside the gene matches: 7. This CDR3 contains 16 residues. CDR1 SGDLS and CDR2 YYNGEE come from the germline V gene. The CDR3 region has the DNA TGTGCCAGCAGCGTAGCGTTTAGCGGGATGGCAGATACGCAGTATTTT. The encoded protein is CASSVAFSGMADTQYF.

V gene TRBV19 combines with J gene TRBJ2-3, with 8 bases aligning to TRBD1. From germline, CDR1 is LNHDA and CDR2 SQIVND (reference sequence). The CDR3 is 14 residues long. Trimming cost V 7 bases and J 5 bases; bases outside gene matches: 8. CDR3 sequence: CASNAGGAVDTQYF. CDR3 in DNA: TGTGCCAGTAACGCAGGGGGCGCGGTAGATACGCAGTATTTT.

A single count supports this clone. The chain joins TRBV7-8 to TRBJ2-2; unclear D gene. V was clipped by 0 bases and J by 5 bases, with 4 bases between them. The germline V gene has CDR1 SGHVS and CDR2 FQNEAQ. The CDR3 loop spans 13 amino acids. CDR3 residues: CASSLARTGELFF. CDR3 nucleotide sequence: TGTGCCAGCAGCTTAGCCAGGACCGGGGAGCTGTTTTTT.

The chain employs TRBV28 and TRBJ1-6, with a possible D match to TRBD1 (5 bases). Trimming shortened V by 7 bases and J by 7 bases, and 17 bases separated the two germline ends. Per germline, CDR1 MDHEN and CDR2 SYDVKM. This CDR3 region has 15 residues. The CDR3 nucleotides are TGTGCCAGCACATTCCTGGTAGGGGTCAATTCACCCCTCCACTTT. As protein: CASTFLVGVNSPLHF.

CDR3 DNA: TGTGCCAGCAGCTTAACTAGGGCTCCCTATAATGGCTACACCTTC. The encoded protein is CASSLTRAPYNGYTF. This sequence joins TRBV7-8 and TRBJ1-2; D is ambiguous. CDR3 length equals 15 residues. Germline lookup yields CDR1 SGHVS and CDR2 FQNEAQ. The V end was cut by 2 bases, the J end by 6 bases, with 16 bases between.

V is TRBV5-4 and J is TRBJ2-5, with 9 bases lining up with TRBD1. The length of the CDR3 is 16 residues. V lost 3 bases and J lost 4; bases outside the gene matches: 10. Germline V gene data show CDR1 as SGHNT and CDR2 as YYREEE (reference sequence). The chain's CDR3 is CASSSFLQGAGETQYF. DNA of the CDR3: TGTGCCAGCAGCTCATTTCTACAGGGGGCTGGAGAGACCCAGTACTTC.

The chain has TRBV4-1 and TRBJ2-5, with 8 bases lining up with TRBD2. The V and J ends lost 0 bases and 5 bases, in that order; junction bases with no gene match: 8. Germline V gives CDR1 MGHRA, CDR2 YSYEKL. This CDR3 comprises 16 residues. CDR3 in amino acids: CASSQDTGRVGETQYF. In DNA, the CDR3 is TGCGCCAGCAGCCAAGACACCGGGAGGGTTGGGGAGACCCAGTACTTC.

The chain combines TRBV23-1 with TRBJ2-5; weak D call: TRBD1 (7 bases). TRBV23-1 qualifies as an ORF whose function is uncertain. The CDR3 extends over 13 amino acids. V lost 7 bases and J lost 5, with 14 bases in between. The CDR3 loop reads CASIPSGGETQYF. CDR3 in DNA: TGCGCCAGCATCCCGTCAGGGGGGGAGACCCAGTACTTC.

The chain employs TRBV6-1 and TRBJ2-1, with a tentative D call TRBD2 (6 bases). Deletions cut 3 bases from V and 2 bases from J, with 14 bases between. In germline, CDR1 is MNHNS, CDR2 SASEGT. The CDR3 is made up of 16 amino acids. CDR3 region: CASSDRRVAAYNEQFF. The CDR3 DNA sequence: TGTGCCAGCAGTGACCGTCGGGTAGCGGCCTACAATGAGCAGTTCTTC.